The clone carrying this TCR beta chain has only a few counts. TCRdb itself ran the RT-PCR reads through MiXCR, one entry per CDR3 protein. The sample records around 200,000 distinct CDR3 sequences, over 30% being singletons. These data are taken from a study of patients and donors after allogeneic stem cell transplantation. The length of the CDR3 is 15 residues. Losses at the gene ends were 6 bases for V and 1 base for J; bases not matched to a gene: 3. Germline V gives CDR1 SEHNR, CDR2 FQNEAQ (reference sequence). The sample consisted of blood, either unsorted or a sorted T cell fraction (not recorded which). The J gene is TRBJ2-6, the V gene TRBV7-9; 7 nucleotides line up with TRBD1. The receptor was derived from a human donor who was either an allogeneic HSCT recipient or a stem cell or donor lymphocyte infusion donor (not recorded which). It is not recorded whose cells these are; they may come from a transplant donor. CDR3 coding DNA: TGTGCCAGCAGGGGACAGCCATCTGGGGCCAACGTCCTGACTTTC. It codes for CASRGQPSGANVLTF.